The TCR beta chain under discussion was sequenced for a study of blood T cell repertoires in COVID-19. The CDR3 has 14 residues. V lost 7 bases to trimming and J lost 3 bases, with 14 bases between them. CDR1 is SGHRS and CDR2 is YFSETQ in the germline V gene. Generated by immunoSEQ multiplex PCR, the TCRdb table keeps only in-frame clones and is missing some. The sample contains a few hundred thousand clones, approximately 82% of which appear only once. The source of this sequence is a woman aged 50 to 65 with acute or convalescent COVID-19. Sequenced: peripheral blood. The genes are TRBV5-1 and TRBJ2-1; possible D gene TRBD2, 5 bases. CDR3 in DNA: TGCGCCAGCGGCCTAGGGAGAGACTACAATGAGCAGTTCTTC. This gives the protein CASGLGRDYNEQFF.